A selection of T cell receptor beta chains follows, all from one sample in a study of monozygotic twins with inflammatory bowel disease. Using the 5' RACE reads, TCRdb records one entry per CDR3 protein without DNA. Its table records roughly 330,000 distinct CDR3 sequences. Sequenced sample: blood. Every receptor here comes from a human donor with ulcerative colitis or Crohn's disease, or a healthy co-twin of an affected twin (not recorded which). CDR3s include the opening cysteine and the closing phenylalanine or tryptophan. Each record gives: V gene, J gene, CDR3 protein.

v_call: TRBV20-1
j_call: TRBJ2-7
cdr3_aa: CSAREGFKNYEQYF

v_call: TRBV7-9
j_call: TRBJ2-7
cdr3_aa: CASSLAWGDEQYF

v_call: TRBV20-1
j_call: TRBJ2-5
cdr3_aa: CSAQVLSRGTEETQYF

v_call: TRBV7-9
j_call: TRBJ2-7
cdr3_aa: CASSLGEFSYEQYF

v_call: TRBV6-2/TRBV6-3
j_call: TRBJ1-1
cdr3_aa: CASSYSGTGGLLTEAFF

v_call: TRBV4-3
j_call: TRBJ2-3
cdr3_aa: CASSQVGLGQSSTDTQYF

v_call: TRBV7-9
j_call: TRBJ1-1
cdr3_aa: CASSPRTGGEAFF

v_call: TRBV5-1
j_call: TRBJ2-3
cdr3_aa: CASSLGPPLDTQYF

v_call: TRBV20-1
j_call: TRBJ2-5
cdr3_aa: CSARTVRETQYF

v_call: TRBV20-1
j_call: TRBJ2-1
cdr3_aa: CSARSGEHYNEQFF

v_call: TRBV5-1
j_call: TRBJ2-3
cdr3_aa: CASSLTPRGSSTDTQYF

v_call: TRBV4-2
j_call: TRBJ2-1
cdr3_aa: CASSRGLAGPSGYNEQFF

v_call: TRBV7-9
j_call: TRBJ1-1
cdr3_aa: CASSLVPKNTEAFF

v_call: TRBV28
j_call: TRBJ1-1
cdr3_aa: CASTISQGANTEAFF

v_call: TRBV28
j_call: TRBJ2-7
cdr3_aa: CASSFPNYYEQYF

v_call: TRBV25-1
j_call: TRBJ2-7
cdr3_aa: CASSPQRTSYEQYF

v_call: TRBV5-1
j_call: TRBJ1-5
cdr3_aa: CASSLEVGQPQHF

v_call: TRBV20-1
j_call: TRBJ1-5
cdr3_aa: CSAKDRGRIQPQHF

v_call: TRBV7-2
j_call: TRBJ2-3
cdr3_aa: CASSSPRVPGDTQYF

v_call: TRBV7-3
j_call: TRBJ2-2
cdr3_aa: CASSPLSSANTGELFF